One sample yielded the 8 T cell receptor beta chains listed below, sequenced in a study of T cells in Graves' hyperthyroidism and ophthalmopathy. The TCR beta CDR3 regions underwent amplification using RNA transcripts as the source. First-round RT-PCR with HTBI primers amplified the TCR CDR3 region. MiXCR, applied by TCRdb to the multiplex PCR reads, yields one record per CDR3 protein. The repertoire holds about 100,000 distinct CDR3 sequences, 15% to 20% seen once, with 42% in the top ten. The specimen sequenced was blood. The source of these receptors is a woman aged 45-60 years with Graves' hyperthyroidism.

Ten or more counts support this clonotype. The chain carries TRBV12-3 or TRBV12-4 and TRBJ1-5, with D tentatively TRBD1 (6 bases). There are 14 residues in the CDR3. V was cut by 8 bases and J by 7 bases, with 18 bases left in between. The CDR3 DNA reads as TGTGCCAGCTTCCTATCAGGGGTGGGACAGCCCCAGCATTTT. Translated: CASFLSGVGQPQHF.

The CDR3 region is CASSLGRNEQFF. CDR3 sequence (DNA): TGTGCCAGCAGCCTCGGGCGGAATGAGCAGTTCTTC. The rearrangement joins TRBV3-1 to TRBJ2-1; D call uncertain. Germline CDR1 and CDR2: LGHDT and YNNKEL (reference sequence). The V gene lost 4 bases and the J gene lost 7 bases, with 8 bases spanning the gap. This CDR3 spans 12 amino acids.

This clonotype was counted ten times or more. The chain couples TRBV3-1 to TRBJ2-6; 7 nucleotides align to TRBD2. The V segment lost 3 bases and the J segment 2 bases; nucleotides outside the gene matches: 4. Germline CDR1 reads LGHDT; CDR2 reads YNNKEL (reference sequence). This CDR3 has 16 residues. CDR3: CASSQRRGAGANVLTF. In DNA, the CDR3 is TGTGCCAGCAGCCAGAGACGGGGGGCTGGGGCCAACGTCCTGACTTTC.

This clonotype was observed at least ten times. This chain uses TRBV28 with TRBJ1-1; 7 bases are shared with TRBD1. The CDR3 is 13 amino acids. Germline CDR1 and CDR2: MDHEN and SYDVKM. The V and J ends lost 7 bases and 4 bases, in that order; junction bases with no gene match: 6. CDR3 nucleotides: TGTGCCAGCACGACAGGGTACGGCACTGAAGCTTTCTTT. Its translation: CASTTGYGTEAFF.

CDR3 coding DNA: TGTGCCAGCAGCTCGGGACTAGCGGGACCCCAAACAGATACGCAGTATTTT. Its protein product is CASSSGLAGPQTDTQYF. The J gene is TRBJ2-3, the V gene TRBV7-9, with 13 bases that match TRBD2. The germline CDR1 and CDR2 sequences are SEHNR and FQNEAQ (reference sequence). CDR3 length: 17 amino acids. Losses at the gene ends were 4 bases for V and 3 bases for J; bases not matched to a gene: 7. The full variable domain, in which reference TRBV7-9 and TRBJ2-3 provide the parts outside the CDR3, is DTGVSQNPRHKITKRGQNVTFRCDPISEHNRLYWYRQTLGQGPEFLTYFQNEAQLEKSRLLSDRFSAERPKGSFSTLEIQRTEQGDSAMYLCASSSGLAGPQTDTQYFGPGTRLTVL.

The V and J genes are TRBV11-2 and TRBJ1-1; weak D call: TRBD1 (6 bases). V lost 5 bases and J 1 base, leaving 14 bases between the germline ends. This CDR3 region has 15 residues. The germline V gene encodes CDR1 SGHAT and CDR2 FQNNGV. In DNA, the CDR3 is TGTGCCAGCAGCCCCCTAAGGGGGGCGAACACTGAAGCTTTCTTT. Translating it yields CASSPLRGANTEAFF.

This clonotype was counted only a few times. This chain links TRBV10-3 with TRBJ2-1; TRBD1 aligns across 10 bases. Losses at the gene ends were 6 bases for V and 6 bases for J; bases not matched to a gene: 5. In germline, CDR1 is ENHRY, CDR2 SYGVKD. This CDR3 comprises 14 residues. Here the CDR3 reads CAIRTGTGANEQFF. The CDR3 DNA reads TGTGCCATCAGAACCGGGACAGGGGCCAATGAGCAGTTCTTC.

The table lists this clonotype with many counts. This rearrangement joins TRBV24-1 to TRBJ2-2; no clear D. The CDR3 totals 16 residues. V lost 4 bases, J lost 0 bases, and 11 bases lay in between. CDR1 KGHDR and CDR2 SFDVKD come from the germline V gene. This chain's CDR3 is CATSDPKEPNTGELFF. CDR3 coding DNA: TGTGCCACCAGTGACCCGAAAGAACCGAACACCGGGGAGCTGTTTTTT.